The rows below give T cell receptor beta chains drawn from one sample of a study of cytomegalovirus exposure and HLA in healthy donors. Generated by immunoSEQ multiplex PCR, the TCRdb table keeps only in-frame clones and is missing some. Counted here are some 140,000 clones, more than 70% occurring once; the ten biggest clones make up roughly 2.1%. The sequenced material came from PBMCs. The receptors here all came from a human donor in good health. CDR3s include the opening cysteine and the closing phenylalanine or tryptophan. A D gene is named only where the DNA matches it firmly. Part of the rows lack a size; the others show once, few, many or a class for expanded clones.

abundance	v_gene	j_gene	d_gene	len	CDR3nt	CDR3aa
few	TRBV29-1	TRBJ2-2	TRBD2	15	TGCAGCGTCTCCAGGACTAGCGCGAACACCGGGGAGCTGTTTTTT	CSVSRTSANTGELFF
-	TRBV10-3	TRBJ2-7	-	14	TGTGCCACCGCCCCGACAGGAAACTCCTACGAGCAGTACTTC	CATAPTGNSYEQYF
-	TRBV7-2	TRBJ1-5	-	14	TGTGCCAGCAGCTTTAAACAGGGTAACCAGCCCCAGCATTTT	CASSFKQGNQPQHF
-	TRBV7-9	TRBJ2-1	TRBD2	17	TGTGCCAGCAGCTACCTACGCACTAGCGGGGAGTACAATGAGCAGTTCTTC	CASSYLRTSGEYNEQFF
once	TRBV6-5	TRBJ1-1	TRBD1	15	TGTGCCAGCAGTTACGAAGGGACAGGGGGCGCTGAGGCTTTCTTT	CASSYEGTGGAEAFF
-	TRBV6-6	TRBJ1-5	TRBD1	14	TGTGCCAGCTGGGAGGACAGGGTTAACCAGCCCCAGCATTTT	CASWEDRVNQPQHF
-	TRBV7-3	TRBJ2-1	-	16	TGTGCCAGCAGCTTAACACCGGGACTCTCTTACAATGAGCAGTTCTTC	CASSLTPGLSYNEQFF
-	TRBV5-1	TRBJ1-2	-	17	TGCGCCAGCAGCTTGGCAGGCCATTCAAGTAGTAACTATGGCTACACCTTC	CASSLAGHSSSNYGYTF
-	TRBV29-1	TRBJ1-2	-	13	TGCAGCGTTGTTATAAAGGCAGGAGGCGGCTACACCTTC	CSVVIKAGGGYTF
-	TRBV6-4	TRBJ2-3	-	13	TGTGCCAGCGGAGGATCTAGCACAGATACGCAGTATTTT	CASGGSSTDTQYF
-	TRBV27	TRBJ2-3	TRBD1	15	TGTGCCAGTAGGCGACAGGGGATTCTCACAGATACGCAGTATTTT	CASRRQGILTDTQYF
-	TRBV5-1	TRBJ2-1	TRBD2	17	TGCGCCAGCGCGGGGGGGGCGATTCCAATCTCCTACAATGAGCAGTTCTTC	CASAGGAIPISYNEQFF
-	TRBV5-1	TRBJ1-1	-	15	TGCGCCAGCAGCTTGGCCCAGGGTAAGGGCACTGAAGCTTTCTTT	CASSLAQGKGTEAFF
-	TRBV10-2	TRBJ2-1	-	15	TGCGCCAGCAGTGACGCTAGGAAGCCCTACAATGAGCAGTTCTTC	CASSDARKPYNEQFF
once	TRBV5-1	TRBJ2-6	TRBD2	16	TGCGCCAGCAGCTCGGAGGGAGGGGCCGGGGCCAACGTCCTGACTTTC	CASSSEGGAGANVLTF
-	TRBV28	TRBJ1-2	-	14	TGTGCCAGCAGACAGAGCAGGGCTAACTATGGCTACACCTTC	CASRQSRANYGYTF
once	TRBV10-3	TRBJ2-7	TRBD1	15	TGTGCCATCAGCTCGCTTGACAGGGGAGTCTACGAGCAGTACTTC	CAISSLDRGVYEQYF
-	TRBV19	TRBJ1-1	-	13	TGTGCCAGTAGTATCCAAGGACAGATCGAAGCTTTCTTT	CASSIQGQIEAFF
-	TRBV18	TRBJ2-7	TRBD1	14	TGTGCCAGCTCACCAAAACAGGGGGTGTGGGAGCAGTACTTC	CASSPKQGVWEQYF
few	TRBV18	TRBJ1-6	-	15	TGTGCCAGCTCACCCCGGGACCGAGCGGGGTCACCCCTCCACTTT	CASSPRDRAGSPLHF